The 32 T cell receptor beta chains below all came from one sample that was sequenced in a study of beta chain features in type 1 diabetes. Findings and limits, study-wide: Across all four CD4+ subsets, people with type 1 diabetes showed modestly shorter TCRB CDR3s.

What these receptors recognize is not known. Expressed TCRB transcripts were sequenced after all isolated RNA was converted to cDNA. Assay: immunoSEQ multiplex PCR; the TCRdb copy retains only in-frame clones and omits some. The sample has more than 300,000 clones, about a tenth seen once. Input material: central memory CD4+ T cells from blood. All receptors derive from a young man with type 1 diabetes.

This clone was seen more than once but under ten times. The rearrangement joins TRBV30 to TRBJ1-5; 7 bases are shared with TRBD1. The V gene end was trimmed by 6 bases and the J gene end by 5 bases; junction bases not matched to a gene: 7. This CDR3 comprises 13 residues. Germline V gene lookup returns CDR1 GTSNPN and CDR2 SVGIG (reference sequence). CDR3 region: CACRQGGDQPQHF. CDR3 DNA: TGTGCCTGTAGACAGGGCGGGGATCAGCCCCAGCATTTT.

This chain links TRBV6-5 with TRBJ2-1; 10 bases agree with TRBD1. CDR1 is MNHEY, CDR2 SVGAGI, per germline. The CDR3 covers 14 residues. The J segment lost 8 bases and the V segment lost 6 bases, leaving 7 bases of the junction unmatched. The CDR3 nucleotides read TGTGCCAGCAGCACCACCGGGACAGGGGATGAGCAGTTCTTC. It codes for CASSTTGTGDEQFF.

This clone has more than one count but fewer than ten. This chain joins TRBV9 and TRBJ2-7; D may correspond to TRBD1 or TRBD2 (5 bases each). The V gene lost 2 bases and the J gene lost 7 bases, with 13 bases spanning the gap. This CDR3 spans 13 amino acids. From germline, CDR1 is SGDLS and CDR2 YYNGEE. This chain's CDR3 is CASSVGTEPEQYF. CDR3 nucleotides: TGTGCCAGCAGCGTCGGGACGGAGCCTGAGCAGTACTTC. Full variable domain (outside the CDR3, taken from reference TRBV9 and TRBJ2-7): DSGVTQTPKHLITATGQRVTLRCSPRSGDLSVYWYQQSLDQGLQFLIQYYNGEERAKGNILERFSAQQFPDLHSELNLSSLELGDSALYFCASSVGTEPEQYFGPGTRLTVT.

J is TRBJ1-2 and V is TRBV6-1; perhaps TRBD1 as D (5 bases). Trimming removed 6 bases at V and 0 bases at J, with 14 bases between. The germline V gene has CDR1 MNHNS and CDR2 SASEGT. The CDR3 covers 15 residues. This chain's CDR3 is CASSIQGSANYGYTF. CDR3 nucleotides: TGTGCCAGCAGCATCCAGGGATCAGCTAACTATGGCTACACCTTC.

This clone has only a few counts. V is TRBV19 and J is TRBJ2-2; no definite D call. Deletions cut 7 bases from V and 7 bases from J, with 19 bases between. Germline CDR1 and CDR2: LNHDA and SQIVND (reference sequence). This CDR3 region has 15 residues. Here the CDR3 reads CASTLGRGVGGELFF. The CDR3 DNA is TGTGCCAGTACCCTTGGGCGAGGAGTGGGCGGGGAGCTGTTTTTT.

This clone was seen more than once but under ten times. This chain uses TRBV7-9 with TRBJ2-7, with a possible D match to TRBD1 (6 bases). This CDR3 is 15 amino acids long. Germline V gives CDR1 SEHNR, CDR2 FQNEAQ (reference sequence). Trimming pared 5 bases from V and 1 base from J, leaving 15 bases between. CDR3 bases: TGTGCCAGCAGCCAGGGGCAGTCCCCTTCCTACGAGCAGTACTTC. Amino acid sequence: CASSQGQSPSYEQYF.

The J gene is TRBJ2-2, the V gene TRBV4-2; TRBD2 aligns across 12 bases. Trimming cost V 3 bases and J 4 bases; bases outside gene matches: 9. The germline V gene encodes CDR1 LGHNA and CDR2 YNFKEQ. This CDR3 contains 18 residues. The CDR3 spells CASSHLLAGGLGTGELFF. The DNA of the CDR3 is TGTGCCAGCAGCCACCTTCTAGCGGGGGGGCTTGGCACCGGGGAGCTGTTTTTT.

This clone was seen only a few times. The V and J genes are TRBV7-2 and TRBJ2-3, with TRBD2 matching over 8 bases. V shed 2 bases and J 0 bases; nucleotides not matched to a gene: 7. The germline V gene has CDR1 SGHTA and CDR2 FQGNSA. The CDR3 has 17 amino acids. The CDR3 DNA sequence: TGTGCCAGCAGCTTAAGGAGCGGGGGCACTAGCACAGATACGCAGTATTTT. Translated, it gives CASSLRSGGTSTDTQYF.

The chain uses TRBV30 and TRBJ1-2; 8 nucleotides align to TRBD1. CDR1 GTSNPN and CDR2 SVGIG come from the germline V gene (reference sequence). The J segment lost 2 bases and the V segment lost 3 bases, leaving 5 bases of the junction unmatched. The CDR3 runs 14 residues. The CDR3 protein is CAWSRAGGNYGYTF. As DNA, the CDR3 is TGTGCCTGGAGCCGGGCAGGGGGCAACTATGGCTACACCTTC. The whole variable domain, remainder taken from reference TRBV30 and TRBJ1-2, is SQTIHQWPATLVQPVGSPLSLECTVEGTSNPNLYWYRQAAGRGLQLLFYSVGIGQISSEVPQNLSASRPQDRQFILSSKKLLLSDSGFYLCAWSRAGGNYGYTFGSGTRLTVV.

This chain uses TRBV7-2 with TRBJ1-6; TRBD1 might be the D (6 bases). Per the germline V gene, CDR1 is SGHTA and CDR2 is FQGNSA. V lost 5 bases and J 10 bases, leaving 15 bases between the germline ends. The CDR3 length is 14 residues. The CDR3, as DNA: TGTGCCAGCAGCCGAAATCCAGGGGAGTCACCCCTCCACTTT. It yields the protein CASSRNPGESPLHF.

There are a few counts of this clone. The V gene is TRBV5-1, the J gene TRBJ2-3; 9 bases agree with TRBD1. The germline V gene encodes CDR1 SGHRS and CDR2 YFSETQ. This CDR3 has 15 residues. With V trimmed by 2 bases and J by 4 bases, 5 bases remained unmatched. CDR3 bases: TGCGCCAGCAGCTTCAGACAGGGGGAAGCAGATACGCAGTATTTT. This codes for CASSFRQGEADTQYF.

This clone was seen a handful of times. The chain has TRBV5-4 and TRBJ2-5; 8 bases are a match to TRBD2. The CDR3 runs to 15 residues. Germline lookup yields CDR1 SGHNT and CDR2 YYREEE (reference sequence). Trimming at V came to 4 bases and at J to 5 bases, leaving 10 bases not matched to a gene. The CDR3 coding sequence is TGTGCCAGCAGCCAAACGCGGGGGGCGGAGGAGACCCAGTACTTC. Translated: CASSQTRGAEETQYF. Using reference TRBV5-4 and TRBJ2-5 for the parts outside the CDR3, the full variable domain is ETGVTQSPTHLIKTRGQQVTLRCSSQSGHNTVSWYQQALGQGPQFIFQYYREEENGRGNFPPRFSGLQFPNYSSELNVNALELDDSALYLCASSQTRGAEETQYFGPGTRLLVL.

This clone occurred a few times. This chain links TRBV7-2 with TRBJ2-7; TRBD2 aligns across 13 bases. Looked up from germline, CDR1 is SGHTA and CDR2 is FQGNSA. Trimming at V came to 5 bases and at J to 5 bases, leaving 3 bases not matched to a gene. CDR3 length: 14 amino acids. CDR3 sequence (DNA): TGTGCCAGCAGCCCCGGACTAGCGGGGGACGAGCAGTACTTC. It encodes CASSPGLAGDEQYF.

The J gene is TRBJ2-7, the V gene TRBV7-8, with 8 positions matching TRBD1. This CDR3 comprises 14 residues. J gave up 4 bases and V 5 bases, and 7 bases lay outside the gene matches. Per germline, CDR1 SGHVS and CDR2 FQNEAQ. The CDR3 DNA reads TGTGCCAGCAGCGCGAGACAGGGGTTGTACGAGCAGTACTTC. This translates into CASSARQGLYEQYF.

A few counts support this clone. J is TRBJ2-7 and V is TRBV4-1; tentatively, D is TRBD1 or TRBD2 (5 bases each). This CDR3 is built from 15 residues. The V end was cut by 0 bases, the J end by 3 bases, with 12 bases between. The germline V gene has CDR1 MGHRA and CDR2 YSYEKL. CDR3 region: CASSQEPQGVYEQYF. CDR3 bases: TGCGCCAGCAGCCAAGAGCCGCAGGGAGTCTACGAGCAGTACTTC.

The chain carries TRBV9 and TRBJ2-7; 8 positions agree with TRBD1. This CDR3 is built from 14 residues. J was trimmed by 2 bases and V by 3 bases; bases with no gene match: 4. CDR1 and CDR2 from the germline V gene are SGDLS and YYNGEE. CDR3 in amino acids: CASSGGQAPYEQYF. CDR3 nucleotide sequence: TGTGCCAGCAGCGGGGGACAGGCTCCCTACGAGCAGTACTTC.

This clone came up a few times. The genes are TRBV11-2 and TRBJ2-5, with 7 positions matching TRBD2. Per germline, CDR1 SGHAT and CDR2 FQNNGV. V lost 1 base, J lost 5 bases, and 10 bases stayed unmatched. This CDR3 contains 16 residues. CDR3 sequence reads: CASSLGPAGSLETQYF. The CDR3 nucleotides are TGTGCCAGCAGCTTAGGCCCAGCGGGGAGTCTGGAGACCCAGTACTTC. Filled out from reference TRBV11-2 and TRBJ2-5, the complete variable domain reads EAGVAQSPRYKIIEKRQSVAFWCNPISGHATLYWYQQILGQGPKLLIQFQNNGVVDDSQLPKDRFSAERLKGVDSTLKIQPAKLEDSAVYLCASSLGPAGSLETQYFGPGTRLLVL.

This sequence joins TRBV30 and TRBJ2-3; 9 bases fit TRBD2. CDR1 GTSNPN and CDR2 SVGIG come from the germline V gene (reference sequence). The length of the CDR3 is 15 residues. V trimming: 5 bases; J trimming: 0 bases; junction bases outside the gene matches: 6. As DNA, the CDR3 is TGTGCCTGGGATCGAGCGGGGGGAAGCACAGATACGCAGTATTTT. Protein: CAWDRAGGSTDTQYF.

This clone was seen only a few times. The chain uses TRBV29-1 and TRBJ2-5; D unresolved. In germline, CDR1 is SQVTM, CDR2 ANQGSEA. There are 13 residues in the CDR3. The germline V and J ends were trimmed by 4 bases and 2 bases, with 11 bases remaining between them. The CDR3 DNA is TGCAGCGTTGGGGGATCCCAACAAGAGACCCAGTACTTC. Translation gives CSVGGSQQETQYF.

This clone appeared a few times. As DNA, the CDR3 is TGTGCCAGCAGTTACTCGAGCGGGGTCGGAGCTTTCTTT. This codes for CASSYSSGVGAFF. The chain recombines TRBV6-5 with TRBJ1-1; no reliable D call. The CDR3 contains 13 residues. V gave up 0 bases and J gave up 10 bases, with 12 bases separating them. In germline, CDR1 is MNHEY, CDR2 SVGAGI.

A few counts support this clone. V usage is TRBV28 and J usage is TRBJ1-6; D call uncertain. The V gene's germline CDR1 is MDHEN and CDR2 SYDVKM. The length of the CDR3 is 16 residues. V lost 1 base, J lost 10 bases, and 17 bases lay in between. In DNA form, the CDR3 reads TGTGCCAGCAGTTTATCTCCAGGCCAGGATGGCTCACCCCTCCACTTT. Its translation: CASSLSPGQDGSPLHF.

The chain combines TRBV29-1 with TRBJ2-5, with TRBD1 as a possible D gene (6 bases). Trimming removed 4 bases from V and 2 bases from J, with 20 bases in between. CDR3 length: 16 residues. Germline V CDR1 and CDR2: SQVTM, ANQGSEA. The CDR3 nucleotides are TGCAGCGTTGTGGGGGCGGCGGGTCAATCACAAGAGACCCAGTACTTC. Protein product: CSVVGAAGQSQETQYF.

This clone occurred a few times. The rearrangement joins TRBV4-3 to TRBJ2-7, with D unresolved. The CDR3 is made up of 15 amino acids. In germline, CDR1 is LGHNA, CDR2 YSLEER. Trimming removed 0 bases at V and 3 bases at J, with 12 bases between. CDR3 sequence: CASSQEFYTLYEQYF. The CDR3 DNA follows: TGCGCCAGCAGCCAAGAATTCTACACCCTCTACGAGCAGTACTTC.

This clone was seen more than once but under ten times. This rearrangement joins TRBV9 to TRBJ1-2; D gene ambiguous. Looked up from germline, CDR1 is SGDLS and CDR2 is YYNGEE. Deletions cut 2 bases from V and 1 base from J, with 9 bases between. There are 14 residues in the CDR3. CDR3 coding DNA: TGTGCCAGCAGCGTCAATCCCCTTAACTATGGCTACACCTTC. Translating it yields CASSVNPLNYGYTF. Filled out from reference TRBV9 and TRBJ1-2, the complete variable domain reads DSGVTQTPKHLITATGQRVTLRCSPRSGDLSVYWYQQSLDQGLQFLIQYYNGEERAKGNILERFSAQQFPDLHSELNLSSLELGDSALYFCASSVNPLNYGYTFGSGTRLTVV.

This clone has more than one count but fewer than ten. This chain connects TRBV6-5 to TRBJ2-7; no reliable D call. The germline CDR1 and CDR2 sequences are MNHEY and SVGAGI. This CDR3 has 14 residues. V lost 5 bases to trimming and J lost 3 bases, with 14 bases between them. The CDR3 coding sequence is TGTGCCAGCAGTAACCCTCGGCGGAACTACGAGCAGTACTTC. It codes for CASSNPRRNYEQYF.

CDR3 sequence reads: CASSPLKGNTEAFF. In DNA, the CDR3 is TGTGCCAGCTCACCTTTGAAGGGGAACACTGAAGCTTTCTTT. The chain employs TRBV18 and TRBJ1-1; no clear D. CDR1 is KGHSH, CDR2 LQKENI, per germline. The CDR3 consists of 14 residues. V gave up 3 bases and J gave up 1 base, with 9 bases separating them.

The chain combines TRBV4-1 with TRBJ2-7; 7 nucleotides line up with TRBD2. Trimming removed 0 bases from V and 0 bases from J; junction bases left unmatched: 2. This CDR3 has 15 residues. Germline lookup yields CDR1 MGHRA and CDR2 YSYEKL. The CDR3 spells CASSQELANSYEQYF. The CDR3, as DNA: TGCGCCAGCAGCCAAGAACTAGCGAACTCCTACGAGCAGTACTTC.

This CDR3 reads CASEDRDGYTF. As DNA, the CDR3 is TGTGCCAGCGAGGACAGGGATGGCTACACCTTC. The rearrangement links TRBV6-1 to TRBJ1-2; 8 nucleotides align to TRBD1. CDR3 size: 11 residues. The V and J ends lost 8 bases and 6 bases, in that order; junction bases with no gene match: 2. Germline lookup yields CDR1 MNHNS and CDR2 SASEGT.

V usage is TRBV9 and J usage is TRBJ2-3, with 8 nucleotides matching TRBD1. This CDR3 contains 15 residues. Germline lookup yields CDR1 SGDLS and CDR2 YYNGEE. V lost 8 bases and J lost 2; bases outside the gene matches: 10. The CDR3 is CASSPATGVTDTQYF. In DNA form, the CDR3 reads TGTGCCAGTAGCCCGGCGACAGGGGTCACAGATACGCAGTATTTT.

There are a few counts of this clone. This rearrangement joins TRBV6-5 to TRBJ2-3, with D perhaps being TRBD1 or TRBD2 (5 bases each). CDR1 MNHEY and CDR2 SVGAGI come from the germline V gene. Trimming stripped 6 bases from V and 0 bases from J, with 10 bases between. This CDR3 is 14 amino acids long. The CDR3 DNA sequence: TGTGCCAGCAGATTCGGGGCCAGCACAGATACGCAGTATTTT. This gives the protein CASRFGASTDTQYF.

CDR3 sequence reads: CASSSNTNPRYEQYF. For the CDR3, the DNA is TGTGCCAGCAGCTCCAACACAAATCCGAGGTACGAGCAGTACTTC. V and J are TRBV7-2 and TRBJ2-7; D gene unclear. CDR1 is SGHTA, CDR2 FQGNSA, per germline. V lost 4 bases, J lost 4 bases, and 17 bases lay in between. This CDR3 has 15 amino acids.

This clone was detected a few times. The V and J genes are TRBV19 and TRBJ1-6; no clear D gene. Germline values: CDR1 LNHDA, CDR2 SQIVND (reference sequence). Trimming stripped 3 bases from V and 8 bases from J, with 8 bases between. This CDR3 has 13 amino acids. The CDR3 protein is CASSIRWDSPLHF. The CDR3 region has the DNA TGTGCCAGTAGTATTCGATGGGATTCACCCCTCCACTTT.